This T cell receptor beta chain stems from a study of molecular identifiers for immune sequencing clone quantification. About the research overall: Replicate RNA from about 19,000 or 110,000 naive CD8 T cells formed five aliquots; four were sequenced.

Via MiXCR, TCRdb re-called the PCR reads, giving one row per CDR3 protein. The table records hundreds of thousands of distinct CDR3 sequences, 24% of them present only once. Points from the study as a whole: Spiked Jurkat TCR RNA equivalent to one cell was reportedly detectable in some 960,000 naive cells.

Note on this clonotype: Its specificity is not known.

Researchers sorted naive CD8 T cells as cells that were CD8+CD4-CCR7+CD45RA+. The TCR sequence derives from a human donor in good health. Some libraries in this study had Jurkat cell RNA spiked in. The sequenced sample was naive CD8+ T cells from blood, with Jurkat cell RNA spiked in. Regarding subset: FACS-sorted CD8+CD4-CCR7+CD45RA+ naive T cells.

CDR3 loop: CASSDWAGGIDEQFF. The CDR3 coding sequence is TGTGCCAGCAGCGACTGGGCGGGAGGAATTGATGAGCAGTTCTTC. This sequence joins TRBV14 and TRBJ2-1; 8 nucleotides agree with TRBD2. Germline V gene sequence: CDR1 SGHDN, CDR2 FVKESK. There are 15 residues in the CDR3. Trimming at V came to 5 bases and at J to 8 bases, leaving 11 bases not matched to a gene.